These 3 T cell receptor beta chains were sequenced from one sample in a study of blood T cell repertoires in COVID-19. The method was immunoSEQ multiplex PCR; TCRdb's version includes in-frame clones alone and lacks a portion of them. Of roughly 110,000 clones in the sample, roughly 80% are singletons; the top ten hold around 1.5%. The sequencing sample was made of peripheral blood. The receptors were sampled from a middle-aged man with acute or convalescent COVID-19.

The V gene is TRBV21-1, the J gene TRBJ1-6. TRBV21-1 is a recognized pseudogene. CDR3 size: 16 residues. CDR3 bases: TGTGCCAGCAGCAAAAGGCGGGGCGTAAAGAATTCACCCCTCCACTTT. Protein product: CASSKRRGVKNSPLHF.

This clone was seen a single time. This chain uses TRBV25-1 with TRBJ2-7, with 7 bases identical to TRBD1. The CDR3 extends over 15 amino acids. Germline values: CDR1 MGHDK, CDR2 SYGVNS. The trim removed 6 bases at V and 2 bases at J, leaving 10 bases unmatched. The CDR3 protein is CASSARDSSAYEQYF. The CDR3 DNA reads as TGTGCCAGCAGCGCCCGGGACAGCTCTGCCTACGAGCAGTACTTC.

V and J are TRBV7-8 and TRBJ1-2; D unresolved. CDR1 and CDR2 (germline): SGHVS, FQNEAQ. The CDR3 is 14 residues long. The V end lost 5 bases, the J end lost 9 bases, and 19 bases lay between the germline ends. The CDR3 sequence: CASSPEQISNSYTF. CDR3 nucleotides: TGTGCCAGCAGCCCGGAGCAGATTTCTAACAGCTACACCTTC. Based on the CDR3 plus reference TRBV7-8 and TRBJ1-2, the full variable domain is GAGVSQSPRYKVAKRGQDVALRCDPISGHVSLFWYQQALGQGPEFLTYFQNEAQLDKSGLPSDRFFAERPEGSVSTLKIQRTQQEDSAVYLCASSPEQISNSYTFGSGTRLTVV.